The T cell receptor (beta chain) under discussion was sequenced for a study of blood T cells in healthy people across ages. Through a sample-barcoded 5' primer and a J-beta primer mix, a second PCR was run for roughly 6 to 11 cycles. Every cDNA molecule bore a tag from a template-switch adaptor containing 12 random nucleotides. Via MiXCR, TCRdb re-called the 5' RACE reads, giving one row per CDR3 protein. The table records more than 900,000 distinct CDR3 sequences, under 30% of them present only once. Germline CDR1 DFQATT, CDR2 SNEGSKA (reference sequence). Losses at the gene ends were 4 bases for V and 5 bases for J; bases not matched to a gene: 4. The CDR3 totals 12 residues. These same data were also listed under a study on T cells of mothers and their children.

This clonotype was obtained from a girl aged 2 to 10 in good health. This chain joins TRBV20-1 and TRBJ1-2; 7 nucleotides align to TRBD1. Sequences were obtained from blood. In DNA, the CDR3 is TGCAGTGCTACCGGGACAGTGTATGGCTACACCTTC. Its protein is CSATGTVYGYTF.